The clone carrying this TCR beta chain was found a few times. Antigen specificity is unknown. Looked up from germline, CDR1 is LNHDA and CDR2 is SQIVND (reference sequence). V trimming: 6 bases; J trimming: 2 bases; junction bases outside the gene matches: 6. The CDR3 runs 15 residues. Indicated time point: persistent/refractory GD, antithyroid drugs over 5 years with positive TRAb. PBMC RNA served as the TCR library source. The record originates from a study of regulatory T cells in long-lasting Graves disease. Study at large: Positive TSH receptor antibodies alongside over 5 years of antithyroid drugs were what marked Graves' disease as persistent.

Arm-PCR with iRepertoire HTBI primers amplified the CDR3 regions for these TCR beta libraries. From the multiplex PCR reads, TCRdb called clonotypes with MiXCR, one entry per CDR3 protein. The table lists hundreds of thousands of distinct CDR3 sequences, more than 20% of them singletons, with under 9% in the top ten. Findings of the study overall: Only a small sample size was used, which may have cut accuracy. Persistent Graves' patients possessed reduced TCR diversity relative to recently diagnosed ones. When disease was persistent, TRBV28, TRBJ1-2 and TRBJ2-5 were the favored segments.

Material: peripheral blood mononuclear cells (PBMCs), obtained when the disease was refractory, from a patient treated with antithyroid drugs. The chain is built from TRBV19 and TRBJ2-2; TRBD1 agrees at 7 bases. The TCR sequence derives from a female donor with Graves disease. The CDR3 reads CASRSPGGNTGELFF. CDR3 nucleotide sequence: TGTGCCAGTAGATCACCAGGGGGAAACACCGGGGAGCTGTTTTTT.